The rows below give T cell receptor beta chains drawn from one sample of a study of T cells in localized non-small cell lung cancer. Produced via immunoSEQ multiplex PCR; TCRdb's table is partial and in-frame only. The sample contains tens of thousands of clones, roughly 88% of which appear only once. This material consisted of peripheral blood, taken before any cancer treatment. Receptor source: a woman between 40 and 69 years old with stage I lung adenocarcinoma. Each CDR3 is given with its conserved first and last residue. D genes are given only for firm matches. The size field is filled for only some rows; it gives once, few, many or a size class.

d_gene	j_gene	abundance	v_gene	CDR3nt	CDR3aa
TRBD1	TRBJ2-2	NA	TRBV10-3	TGTGCCATCACACGAGAGGGGGCCGAAGATACCGGGGAGCTGTTTTTT	CAITREGAEDTGELFF
TRBD1	TRBJ2-1	NA	TRBV7-8	TGTGCCAGCAGGTTTTCGTTTGTCGGGGACAGGCAGTTCTTC	CASRFSFVGDRQFF
NA	TRBJ1-2	NA	TRBV6-6	TGTGCCAGCAGTTACGCACTAAACTATGGCTACACCTTC	CASSYALNYGYTF
NA	TRBJ2-7	NA	TRBV9	TGTGCCAGCAGCGTACTGAGTGGGTCAGACTACGAGCAGTACTTC	CASSVLSGSDYEQYF
NA	TRBJ1-4	NA	TRBV5-1	TGCGCCAGCAGCTTGGGGCAGGGCAATGAAAAACTGTTTTTT	CASSLGQGNEKLFF
NA	TRBJ1-2	NA	TRBV7-8	TGTGCCAGCAGCTTATCGGCCAGGGCACACTATGGCTACACCTTC	CASSLSARAHYGYTF
NA	TRBJ1-1	NA	TRBV5-1	TGCGCCAGCAGCTTAGCCGGGGGAAGGAACACTGAAGCTTTCTTT	CASSLAGGRNTEAFF
NA	TRBJ2-1	NA	TRBV12-2	TGTGCAAGTCGCTTAGCGGCATTGACAGGGCGGGGCAATGAGCAGTTCTTC	CASRLAALTGRGNEQFF
NA	TRBJ2-7	NA	TRBV19	TGTGCCAGTAGTGGGACAACAAGCTCCTACGAGCAGTACTTC	CASSGTTSSYEQYF
NA	TRBJ1-5	once	TRBV19	TGTGCCAGTACGGGGTTGGTCATAGATAGCAATCAGCCCCAGCATTTT	CASTGLVIDSNQPQHF
TRBD1	TRBJ1-1	NA	TRBV27	TGTGCCAGCAGGATCCAGACAGGGAAGAACACTGAAGCTTTCTTT	CASRIQTGKNTEAFF
TRBD1	TRBJ2-5	NA	TRBV5-8	TGTGCCAGCAGTGTGGACAGGGGTCGAGAGACCCAGTACTTC	CASSVDRGRETQYF
NA	TRBJ2-2	NA	TRBV7-2	TGTGCCAGCAGCTTACCCCCCTCCGGGGAGCTGTTTTTT	CASSLPPSGELFF
NA	TRBJ2-3	NA	TRBV7-6	TGTGCCAGCAGCTCTTGGGGGGGCGCCACAGATACGCAGTATTTT	CASSSWGGATDTQYF
TRBD1	TRBJ2-1	NA	TRBV27	TGTGCCAGCAGTTTTGGACAGGGAACTTACAATGAGCAGTTCTTC	CASSFGQGTYNEQFF
NA	TRBJ1-5	NA	TRBV29-1	TGCAGCGTTGACTGGGGTCGGGGACAGCCCCAGCATTTT	CSVDWGRGQPQHF
TRBD1	TRBJ2-1	NA	TRBV9	TGTGCCAGCAGCGTCGCCGGGACAGACTCCTACAATGAGCAGTTCTTC	CASSVAGTDSYNEQFF
NA	TRBJ1-5	NA	TRBV6-6	TGTGCCAGCAGCTCTCCAGCTAGCAATCAGCCCCAGCATTTT	CASSSPASNQPQHF
TRBD2	TRBJ2-7	NA	TRBV11-2	TGTGCCAGCAGCACCGAGGTCATTAGCGGGCCTTCCTACGAGCAGTACTTC	CASSTEVISGPSYEQYF